Presented here are 18 T cell receptor beta chains from one specimen sequenced in a study of blood T cell repertoires in COVID-19. Using immunoSEQ multiplex PCR, the repertoire was profiled, and TCRdb retains in-frame clones only, with some absent. The sample consists of 200,000 or so clones, roughly 80% of them appearing once. Sequencing was carried out using peripheral blood. The receptors stem from a man in his 60s with active or convalescent COVID-19.

The V call is TRBV28, the J call TRBJ2-1, with 8 bases fitting TRBD1. Germline CDR1 is MDHEN and CDR2 is SYDVKM. The V segment lost 6 bases and the J segment 7 bases; nucleotides outside the gene matches: 2. This CDR3 comprises 12 residues. Here the CDR3 reads CASRQGGNEQFF. The CDR3 DNA follows: TGTGCCAGCAGACAGGGGGGAAATGAGCAGTTCTTC.

This clone occurred once. The rearrangement links TRBV28 to TRBJ1-4, with no clear D. This CDR3 contains 14 residues. Deletions cut 2 bases from V and 9 bases from J, with 13 bases between. Germline-derived CDR1 and CDR2 are MDHEN and SYDVKM. The CDR3 sequence: CASSLRGPGKKLFF. CDR3 coding DNA: TGTGCCAGCAGTTTACGGGGTCCCGGAAAAAAACTGTTTTTT.

The chain uses TRBV6-6 and TRBJ2-7, with a weak D call TRBD2 (6 bases). Per germline, CDR1 MNHNY and CDR2 SVGAGI (reference sequence). Trimming left V 5 bases short and J 2 bases short, with 16 bases between. The CDR3 extends over 15 amino acids. CDR3 in DNA: TGTGCCAGCAGTAACCGCCGGGACTCTCCCTACGAGCAGTACTTC. It specifies CASSNRRDSPYEQYF.

This chain connects TRBV5-5 to TRBJ2-7; D unclear. Per germline, CDR1 SGHKS and CDR2 YYEKEE (reference sequence). The length of the CDR3 is 13 residues. Trimming took 5 bases from V and 1 from J, leaving 10 bases between them. CDR3 coding DNA: TGTGCCAGCAGTGGTAGCCCTTCCTACGAGCAGTACTTC. Encoded protein: CASSGSPSYEQYF. The complete variable domain, with remaining parts taken from reference TRBV5-5 and TRBJ2-7, reads DAGVTQSPTHLIKTRGQQVTLRCSPISGHKSVSWYQQVLGQGPQFIFQYYEKEERGRGNFPDRFSARQFPNYSSELNVNALLLGDSALYLCASSGSPSYEQYFGPGTRLTVT.

The chain employs TRBV10-3 and TRBJ2-5; D is uncertain. Germline CDR1 and CDR2: ENHRY and SYGVKD. V was pared by 6 bases and J by 3 bases, with 11 bases between. This CDR3 region has 13 residues. Here the CDR3 DNA reads TGTGCCATCAGCGAACGTCCAGAAGAGACCCAGTACTTC. Translated: CAISERPEETQYF.

The rearrangement links TRBV5-4 to TRBJ2-3; TRBD1 aligns across 7 bases. Unmatched junction bases numbered 7, after V lost 2 bases and J lost 1 base. There are 16 residues in the CDR3. From germline, CDR1 is SGHNT and CDR2 YYREEE (reference sequence). CDR3 protein: CASSFYHRGRTDTQYF. The DNA for the CDR3 is TGTGCCAGCAGCTTCTACCACAGGGGTCGCACAGATACGCAGTATTTT. The variable domain in full, completed from reference TRBV5-4 and TRBJ2-3, reads ETGVTQSPTHLIKTRGQQVTLRCSSQSGHNTVSWYQQALGQGPQFIFQYYREEENGRGNFPPRFSGLQFPNYSSELNVNALELDDSALYLCASSFYHRGRTDTQYFGPGTRLTVL.

This clone has a handful of counts. The J gene is TRBJ1-1, the V gene TRBV18; TRBD1 matches 7 bases. J gave up 0 bases and V 0 bases, and 7 bases lay outside the gene matches. Germline CDR1 KGHSH, CDR2 LQKENI. The CDR3 loop spans 17 amino acids. CDR3 loop: CASSPPNRGGMNTEAFF. In DNA, the CDR3 is TGTGCCAGCTCACCACCTAACAGGGGTGGGATGAACACTGAAGCTTTCTTT.

This clone was found a few times. The V call is TRBV2, the J call TRBJ2-5, with a tentative D call TRBD1 (5 bases). This CDR3 comprises 12 residues. Germline V lookup: CDR1 SNHLY, CDR2 FYNNEI. Trimming left V 3 bases short and J 4 bases short, with 6 bases between. The CDR3 region is CASSDRAETQYF. The CDR3 nucleotides are TGTGCCAGCAGTGACAGGGCAGAGACCCAGTACTTC.

This clone occurred a few times. V gene TRBV7-8 combines with J gene TRBJ1-5, with 7 bases fitting TRBD1. The CDR3 spans 15 residues. Germline-derived CDR1 and CDR2 are SGHVS and FQNEAQ. J was trimmed by 4 bases and V by 0 bases; bases with no gene match: 3. The CDR3 here is CASSLAGQTNQPQHF. The CDR3 region has the DNA TGTGCCAGCAGCTTAGCGGGACAGACAAATCAGCCCCAGCATTTT.

CDR3 sequence: CASSLLHEYNEQFF. The CDR3 nucleotides read TGTGCCAGCAGCTTGCTGCACGAGTACAATGAGCAGTTCTTC. This chain uses TRBV5-6 with TRBJ2-1; no clear D. Deletions cut 1 base from V and 4 bases from J, with 9 bases between. The CDR3 is 14 amino acids. Germline-derived CDR1 and CDR2 are SGHDT and YYEEEE. Combining the CDR3 with reference TRBV5-6 and TRBJ2-1 gives the whole variable domain DAGVTQSPTHLIKTRGQQVTLRCSPKSGHDTVSWYQQALGQGPQFIFQYYEEEERQRGNFPDRFSGHQFPNYSSELNVNALLLGDSALYLCASSLLHEYNEQFFGPGTRLTVL.

The chain links TRBV27 to TRBJ1-5, with a tentative D call TRBD1 (5 bases). CDR1 and CDR2 (germline): MNHEY, SMNVEV (reference sequence). Trimming took 1 base from V and 0 from J, leaving 13 bases between them. The CDR3 spans 17 residues. CDR3 coding DNA: TGTGCCAGCAGTTTATTTGGGAGGGGAAATAGCAATCAGCCCCAGCATTTT. Translation gives CASSLFGRGNSNQPQHF.

The rearrangement links TRBV3-1 (or the pseudogene TRBV3-2) to TRBJ1-1; 10 bases agree with TRBD1. V trimming: 1 base; J trimming: 7 bases; junction bases outside the gene matches: 0. Germline V gene lookup returns CDR1 LGHDT and CDR2 YNNKEL (reference sequence). The CDR3 runs to 13 residues. The DNA of the CDR3 is TGTGCCAGCAGCCAAGGGACAGGGGGTGAAGCTTTCTTT. This codes for CASSQGTGGEAFF.

This clone was seen just once. Its ends do not fully match the called genes, so a read error is possible. The chain is built from TRBV7-8 and TRBJ2-2; 7 bases match TRBD2. The CDR3 length is 15 residues. Germline loops: CDR1 SGHVS, CDR2 FQNEAQ. The CDR3 nucleotides are TGTGCCAGCAGGTTAGGCGACGGGAGGACCGGGGAGCTGTTTTTT. This encodes CASRLGDGRTGELFF.

This clone showed up just once. The CDR3 region has the DNA TGTGCCAGCAGTTACTCGGGTAGGCTAGCGGGCGATACGCAGTATTTT. Amino acid sequence: CASSYSGRLAGDTQYF. The V gene is TRBV6-2 or TRBV6-3, the J gene TRBJ2-3, with 8 bases identical to TRBD2. The CDR3 spans 16 residues. CDR1 is MNHEY and CDR2 is SVGEGT in the germline V gene. J was trimmed by 6 bases and V by 0 bases; bases with no gene match: 8.

The rearrangement links TRBV10-2 to TRBJ1-2; 8 bases agree with TRBD1. Germline CDR1 reads WSHSY; CDR2 reads SAAADI. J was trimmed by 5 bases and V by 6 bases; bases with no gene match: 11. The CDR3 has 15 residues. The CDR3 region is CASSLGQALGYGYTF. DNA for the CDR3: TGCGCCAGCAGCCTGGGACAGGCTCTTGGGTATGGCTACACCTTC.

The chain is built from TRBV28 and TRBJ2-3; 7 nucleotides align to TRBD2. The CDR3 extends over 15 amino acids. V dropped 6 bases and J dropped 1; count of bases not matched to a gene: 7. CDR1 and CDR2 from the germline V gene are MDHEN and SYDVKM. The CDR3 here is CASSSGGLGTDTQYF. The CDR3 region has the DNA TGTGCCAGCAGCTCGGGGGGATTGGGCACAGATACGCAGTATTTT.

The V and J genes are TRBV7-9 and TRBJ2-7; 8 nucleotides match TRBD1. The CDR3 spans 15 residues. The V segment lost 4 bases and the J segment 4 bases; nucleotides outside the gene matches: 9. Germline loops: CDR1 SEHNR, CDR2 FQNEAQ (reference sequence). In DNA, the CDR3 is TGTGCCAGCAGCTCGCCCGGGACAGGTCAATACGAGCAGTACTTC. This gives the protein CASSSPGTGQYEQYF.

The count of this clone is one. J is TRBJ2-7 and V is TRBV7-2; D is possibly TRBD2 (5 bases). Germline CDR1 reads SGHTA; CDR2 reads FQGNSA. V was cut by 5 bases and J by 2 bases, with 13 bases left in between. This CDR3 is 14 amino acids long. As DNA, the CDR3 is TGTGCCAGCAGCCCGTCTCCGCGGGCCTACGAGCAGTACTTC. It specifies CASSPSPRAYEQYF.